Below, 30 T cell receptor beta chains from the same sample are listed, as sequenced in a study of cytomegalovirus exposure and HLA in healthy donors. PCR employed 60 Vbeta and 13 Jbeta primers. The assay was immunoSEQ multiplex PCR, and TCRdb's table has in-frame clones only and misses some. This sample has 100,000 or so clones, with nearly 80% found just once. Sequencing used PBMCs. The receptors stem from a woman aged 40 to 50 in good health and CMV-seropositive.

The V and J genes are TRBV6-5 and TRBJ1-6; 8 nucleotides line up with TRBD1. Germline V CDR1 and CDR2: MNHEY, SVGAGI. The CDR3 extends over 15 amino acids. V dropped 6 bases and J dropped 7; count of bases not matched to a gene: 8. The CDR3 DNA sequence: TGTGCCAGCAGCGGTCGGACAGGGCGGAATTCACCCCTCCACTTT. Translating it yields CASSGRTGRNSPLHF.

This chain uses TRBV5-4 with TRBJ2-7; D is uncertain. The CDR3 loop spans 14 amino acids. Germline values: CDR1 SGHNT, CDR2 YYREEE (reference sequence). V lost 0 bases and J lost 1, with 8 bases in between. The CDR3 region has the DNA TGTGCCAGCAGCTTGGTTGGCCAGTCCTACGAGCAGTACTTC. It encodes CASSLVGQSYEQYF.

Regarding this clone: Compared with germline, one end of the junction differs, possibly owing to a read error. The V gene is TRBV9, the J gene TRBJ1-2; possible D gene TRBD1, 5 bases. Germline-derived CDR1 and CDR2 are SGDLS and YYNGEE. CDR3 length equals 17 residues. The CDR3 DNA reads TGTGCCAGCAGCGTAGATCTAGAGGGGAGGCAGACGTATGGCTACGCCTTC. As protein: CASSVDLEGRQTYGYAF.

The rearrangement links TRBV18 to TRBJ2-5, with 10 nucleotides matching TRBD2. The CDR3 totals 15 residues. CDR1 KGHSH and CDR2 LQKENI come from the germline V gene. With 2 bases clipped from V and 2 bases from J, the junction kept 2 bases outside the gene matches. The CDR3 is CASSPTSGTQETQYF. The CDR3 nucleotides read TGTGCCAGCTCACCAACTAGCGGGACACAAGAGACCCAGTACTTC.

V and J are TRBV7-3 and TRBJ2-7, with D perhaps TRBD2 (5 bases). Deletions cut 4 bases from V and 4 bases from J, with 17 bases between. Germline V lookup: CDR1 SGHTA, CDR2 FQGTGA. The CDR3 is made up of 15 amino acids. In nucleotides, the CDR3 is TGTGCCAGCAGCTCCTCAGGCGACTATCGATACGAGCAGTACTTC. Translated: CASSSSGDYRYEQYF. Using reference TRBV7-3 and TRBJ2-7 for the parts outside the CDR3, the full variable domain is GAGVSQTPSNKVTEKGKYVELRCDPISGHTALYWYRQSLGQGPEFLIYFQGTGAADDSGLPNDRFFAVRPEGSVSTLKIQRTERGDSAVYLCASSSSGDYRYEQYFGPGTRLTVT.

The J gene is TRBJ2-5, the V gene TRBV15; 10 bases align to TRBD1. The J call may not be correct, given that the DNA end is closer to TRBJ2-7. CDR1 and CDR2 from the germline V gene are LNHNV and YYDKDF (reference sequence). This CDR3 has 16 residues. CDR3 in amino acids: CATSEGPGTGEYEQYF. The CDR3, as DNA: TGTGCCACCAGCGAAGGTCCCGGGACAGGGGAATACGAGCAGTACTTC.

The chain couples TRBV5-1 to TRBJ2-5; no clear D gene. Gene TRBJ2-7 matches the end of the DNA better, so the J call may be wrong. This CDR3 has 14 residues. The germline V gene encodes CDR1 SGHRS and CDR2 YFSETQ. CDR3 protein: CASSLDPSSYEQYF. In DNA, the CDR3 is TGCGCCAGCAGCTTGGATCCGAGCTCCTACGAGCAGTACTTC.

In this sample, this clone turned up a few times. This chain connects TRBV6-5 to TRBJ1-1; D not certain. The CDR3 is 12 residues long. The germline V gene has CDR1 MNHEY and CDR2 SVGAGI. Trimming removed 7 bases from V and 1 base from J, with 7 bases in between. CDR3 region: CASIRGNTEAFF. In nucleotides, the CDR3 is TGTGCCAGCATACGGGGGAACACTGAAGCTTTCTTT.

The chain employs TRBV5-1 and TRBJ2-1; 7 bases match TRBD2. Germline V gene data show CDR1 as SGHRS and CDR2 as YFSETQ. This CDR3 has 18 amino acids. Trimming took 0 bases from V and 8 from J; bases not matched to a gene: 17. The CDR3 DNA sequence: TGCGCCAGCAGCTTGGGGGTTCGGGCTGGCGGGAGTGGCGATGAGCAGTTCTTC. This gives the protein CASSLGVRAGGSGDEQFF.

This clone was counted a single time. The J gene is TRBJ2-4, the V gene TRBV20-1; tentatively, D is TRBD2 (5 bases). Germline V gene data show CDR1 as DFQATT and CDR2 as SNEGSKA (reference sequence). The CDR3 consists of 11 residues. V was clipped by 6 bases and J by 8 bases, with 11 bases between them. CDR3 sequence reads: CSARTGDIQYF. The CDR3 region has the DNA TGCAGTGCCAGGACTGGGGACATTCAGTACTTC.

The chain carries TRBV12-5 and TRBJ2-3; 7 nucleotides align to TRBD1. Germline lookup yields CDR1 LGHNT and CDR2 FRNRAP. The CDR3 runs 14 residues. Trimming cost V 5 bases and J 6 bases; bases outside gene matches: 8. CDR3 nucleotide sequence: TGTGCTAGTGGTCTACAGGGGCGTACGGATACGCAGTATTTT. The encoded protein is CASGLQGRTDTQYF.

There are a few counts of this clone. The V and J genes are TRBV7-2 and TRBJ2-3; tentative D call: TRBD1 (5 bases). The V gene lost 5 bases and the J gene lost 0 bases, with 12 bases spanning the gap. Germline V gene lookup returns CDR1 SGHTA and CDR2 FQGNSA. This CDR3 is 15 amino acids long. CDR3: CASSPDTTSTDTQYF. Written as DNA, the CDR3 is TGTGCCAGCAGCCCGGACACTACTAGCACAGATACGCAGTATTTT.

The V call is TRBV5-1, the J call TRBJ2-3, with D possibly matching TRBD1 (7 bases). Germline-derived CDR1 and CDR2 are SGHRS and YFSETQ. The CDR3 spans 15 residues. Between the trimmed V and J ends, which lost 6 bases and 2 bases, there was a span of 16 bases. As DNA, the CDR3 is TGCGCCAGCACGAGGGGGGACAGCTCCACAGATACGCAGTATTTT. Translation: CASTRGDSSTDTQYF.

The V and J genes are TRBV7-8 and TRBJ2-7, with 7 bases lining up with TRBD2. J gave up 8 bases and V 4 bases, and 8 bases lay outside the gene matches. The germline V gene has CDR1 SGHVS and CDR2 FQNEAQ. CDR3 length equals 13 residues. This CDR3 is CASSYLEREKQYF. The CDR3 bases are TGTGCCAGCAGCTATCTGGAGCGGGAAAAGCAGTACTTC.

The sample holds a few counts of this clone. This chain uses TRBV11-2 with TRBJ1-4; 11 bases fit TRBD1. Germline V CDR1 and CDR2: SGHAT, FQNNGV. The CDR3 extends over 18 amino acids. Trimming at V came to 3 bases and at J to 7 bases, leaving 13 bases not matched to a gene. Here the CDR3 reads CASSLGTGGVPATEKLFF. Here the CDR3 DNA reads TGTGCCAGCAGCTTGGGGACAGGGGGTGTGCCAGCTACTGAAAAACTGTTTTTT.

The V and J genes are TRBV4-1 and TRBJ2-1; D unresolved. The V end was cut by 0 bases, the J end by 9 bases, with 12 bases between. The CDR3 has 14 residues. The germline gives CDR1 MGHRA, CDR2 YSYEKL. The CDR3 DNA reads TGCGCCAGCAGCCAAGATCAGGAAGTCGGTGAGCAGTTCTTC. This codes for CASSQDQEVGEQFF.

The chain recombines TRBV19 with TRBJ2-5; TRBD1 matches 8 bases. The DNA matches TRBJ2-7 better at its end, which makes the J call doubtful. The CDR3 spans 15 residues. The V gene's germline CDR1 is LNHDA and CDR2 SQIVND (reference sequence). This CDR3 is CASSTGQGLSFEQYF. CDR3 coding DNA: TGTGCCAGTAGTACAGGACAGGGCTTATCTTTCGAGCAGTACTTC.

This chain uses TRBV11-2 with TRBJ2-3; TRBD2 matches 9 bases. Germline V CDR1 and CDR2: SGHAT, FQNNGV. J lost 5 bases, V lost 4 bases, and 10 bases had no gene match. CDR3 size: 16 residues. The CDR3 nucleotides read TGTGCCAGCAGCTCGCCTAGCGGGACCCGAGGAGATACGCAGTATTTT. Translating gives CASSSPSGTRGDTQYF. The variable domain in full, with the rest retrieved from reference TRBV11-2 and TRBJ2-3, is EAGVAQSPRYKIIEKRQSVAFWCNPISGHATLYWYQQILGQGPKLLIQFQNNGVVDDSQLPKDRFSAERLKGVDSTLKIQPAKLEDSAVYLCASSSPSGTRGDTQYFGPGTRLTVL.

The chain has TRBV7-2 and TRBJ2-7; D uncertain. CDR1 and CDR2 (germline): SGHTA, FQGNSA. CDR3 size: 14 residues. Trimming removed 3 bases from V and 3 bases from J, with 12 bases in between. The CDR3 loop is CASSFLGGDYEQYF. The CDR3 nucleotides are TGTGCCAGCAGCTTCTTAGGTGGAGACTACGAGCAGTACTTC.

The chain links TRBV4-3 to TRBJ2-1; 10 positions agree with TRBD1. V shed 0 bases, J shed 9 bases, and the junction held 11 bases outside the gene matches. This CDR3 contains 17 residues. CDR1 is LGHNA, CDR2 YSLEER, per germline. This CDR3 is CASSQDGRDRGQGEQFF. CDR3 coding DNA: TGCGCCAGCAGCCAAGATGGCCGGGACAGGGGACAGGGTGAGCAGTTCTTC.

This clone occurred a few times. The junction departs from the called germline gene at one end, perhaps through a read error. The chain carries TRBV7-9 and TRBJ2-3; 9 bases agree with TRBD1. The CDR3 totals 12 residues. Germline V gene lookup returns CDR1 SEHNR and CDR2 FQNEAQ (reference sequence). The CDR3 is CASSFPGQGGAF. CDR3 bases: TGTGCCAGCAGCTTCCCGGGACAGGGTGGTGCTTTT.

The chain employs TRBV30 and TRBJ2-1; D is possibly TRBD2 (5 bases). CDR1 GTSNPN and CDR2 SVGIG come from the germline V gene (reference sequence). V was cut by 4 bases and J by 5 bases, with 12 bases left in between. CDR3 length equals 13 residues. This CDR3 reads CAWNPGTNNEQFF. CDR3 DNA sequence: TGTGCCTGGAATCCGGGAACGAACAATGAGCAGTTCTTC.

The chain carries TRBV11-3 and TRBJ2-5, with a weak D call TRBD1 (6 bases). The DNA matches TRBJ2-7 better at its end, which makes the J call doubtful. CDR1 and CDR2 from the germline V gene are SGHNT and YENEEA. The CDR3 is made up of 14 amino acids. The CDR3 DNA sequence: TGTGCCAGCAGGTTACAGGGTTCTTCCTACGAGCAGTACTTC. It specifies CASRLQGSSYEQYF.

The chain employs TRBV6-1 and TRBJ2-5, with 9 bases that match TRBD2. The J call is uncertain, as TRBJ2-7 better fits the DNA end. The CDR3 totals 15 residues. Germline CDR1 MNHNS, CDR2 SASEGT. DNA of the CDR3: TGTGCCAGCAGTGACGGAGCGGGAGGCTCCTACGAGCAGTACTTC. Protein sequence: CASSDGAGGSYEQYF.

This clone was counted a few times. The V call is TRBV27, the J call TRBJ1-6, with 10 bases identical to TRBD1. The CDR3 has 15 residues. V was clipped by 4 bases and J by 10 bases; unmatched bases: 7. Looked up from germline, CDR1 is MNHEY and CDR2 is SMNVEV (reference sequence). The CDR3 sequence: CASSSSGTGVSPLHF. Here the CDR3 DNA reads TGTGCCAGCAGTTCCTCTGGGACAGGGGTATCACCCCTCCACTTT.

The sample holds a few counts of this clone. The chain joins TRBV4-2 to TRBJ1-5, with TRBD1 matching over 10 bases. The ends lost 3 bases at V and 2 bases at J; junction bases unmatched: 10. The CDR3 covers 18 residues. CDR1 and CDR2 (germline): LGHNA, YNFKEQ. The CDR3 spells CASSQAGTGASGNQPQHF. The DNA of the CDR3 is TGTGCCAGCAGCCAGGCCGGGACAGGGGCGAGCGGCAATCAGCCCCAGCATTTT.

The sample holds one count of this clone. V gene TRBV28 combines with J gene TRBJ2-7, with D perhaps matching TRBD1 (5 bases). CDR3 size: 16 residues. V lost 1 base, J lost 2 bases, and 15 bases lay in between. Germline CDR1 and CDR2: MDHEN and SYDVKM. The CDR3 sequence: CASSLSTVVLPYEQYF. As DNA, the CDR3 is TGTGCCAGCAGTTTATCGACAGTGGTTCTTCCCTACGAGCAGTACTTC. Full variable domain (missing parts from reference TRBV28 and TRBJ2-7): DVKVTQSSRYLVKRTGEKVFLECVQDMDHENMFWYRQDPGLGLRLIYFSYDVKMKEKGDIPEGYSVSREKKERFSLILESASTNQTSMYLCASSLSTVVLPYEQYFGPGTRLTVT.

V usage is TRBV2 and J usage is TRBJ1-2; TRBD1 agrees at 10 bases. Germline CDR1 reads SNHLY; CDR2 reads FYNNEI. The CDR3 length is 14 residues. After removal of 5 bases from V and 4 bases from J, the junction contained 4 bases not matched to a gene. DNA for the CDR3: TGTGCCAGCAGTCCGGACAGGGGGGGCTATGGCTACACCTTC. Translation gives CASSPDRGGYGYTF.

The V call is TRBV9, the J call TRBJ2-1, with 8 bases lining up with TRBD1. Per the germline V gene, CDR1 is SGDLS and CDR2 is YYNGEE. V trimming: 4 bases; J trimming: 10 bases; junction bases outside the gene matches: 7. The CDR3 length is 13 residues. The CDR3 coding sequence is TGTGCCAGCAGCCTTCGGACAGGGAGGGAGCAGTTCTTC. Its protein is CASSLRTGREQFF.

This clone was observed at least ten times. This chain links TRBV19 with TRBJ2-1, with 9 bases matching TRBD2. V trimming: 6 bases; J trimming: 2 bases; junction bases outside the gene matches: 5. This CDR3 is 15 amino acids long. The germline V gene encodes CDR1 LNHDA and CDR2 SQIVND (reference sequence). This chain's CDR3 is CASSPGLATYNEQFF. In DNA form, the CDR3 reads TGTGCCAGTAGCCCTGGACTAGCGACCTACAATGAGCAGTTCTTC.